The 24 T cell receptor beta chains below come from one sample, sequenced in a study of OX40 agonist ivuxolimab in advanced cancers. TCRdb keeps only in-frame clones here, not all; method: immunoSEQ multiplex PCR. The data contain around 76,000 clones, 65% to 90% of them singletons. The sample in question was CD4+ or CD8+ T cells sorted from blood, obtained in a trial of the OX40 agonist ivuxolimab. These receptors came from an adult with an advanced solid tumor such as melanoma, head and neck, liver or kidney cancer.

V gene TRBV7-2 combines with J gene TRBJ2-6; unclear D gene. The CDR3 runs 14 residues. Germline V gene lookup returns CDR1 SGHTA and CDR2 FQGNSA. Trimming removed 3 bases from V and 0 bases from J, with 3 bases in between. CDR3: CASSFFSGANVLTF. As DNA, the CDR3 is TGTGCCAGCAGCTTCTTCTCTGGGGCCAACGTCCTGACTTTC.

The rearrangement uses TRBV10-2 and TRBJ1-2; D gene unclear. The V end was cut by 1 base, the J end by 4 bases, with 13 bases between. Germline values: CDR1 WSHSY, CDR2 SAAADI. This CDR3 is 15 amino acids long. CDR3: CASSEWQTSVYGYTF. Here the CDR3 DNA reads TGCGCCAGCAGTGAGTGGCAGACTTCAGTCTATGGCTACACCTTC.

The chain employs TRBV5-1 and TRBJ1-2; unclear D gene. The CDR3 is 16 residues long. V gave up 3 bases and J gave up 4 bases, with 19 bases separating them. CDR1 and CDR2 from the germline V gene are SGHRS and YFSETQ. CDR3 in DNA: TGCGCCAGCAGCTCCGGAGCGGCGGCCATAACCTATGGCTACACCTTC. Protein sequence: CASSSGAAAITYGYTF.

The CDR3 DNA follows: TGCAGCGTTGACTACAAATCTCAGCCCCAGCATTTT. Translation: CSVDYKSQPQHF. This rearrangement joins TRBV29-1 to TRBJ1-5, with unresolved D. V was trimmed by 3 bases and J by 6 bases, leaving 9 bases between them. The germline V gene encodes CDR1 SQVTM and CDR2 ANQGSEA. This CDR3 contains 12 residues.

The chain combines TRBV5-4 with TRBJ2-7, with 9 nucleotides matching TRBD1. Losses at the gene ends were 4 bases for V and 4 bases for J; bases not matched to a gene: 3. The CDR3 has 13 amino acids. Germline V gene lookup returns CDR1 SGHNT and CDR2 YYREEE (reference sequence). The CDR3: CASSGQGLYEQYF. The CDR3 DNA follows: TGTGCCAGCAGCGGACAGGGGTTGTACGAGCAGTACTTC.

The chain employs TRBV4-3 and TRBJ2-3, with D maybe TRBD2 (7 bases). CDR1 and CDR2 from the germline V gene are LGHNA and YSLEER. V was pared by 0 bases and J by 4 bases, with 17 bases between. This CDR3 is built from 17 residues. Written as DNA, the CDR3 is TGCGCCAGCAGCCAAGACCCTGGGGGGGCGGGGGCAGATACGCAGTATTTT. Residues: CASSQDPGGAGADTQYF.

This sequence joins TRBV7-2 and TRBJ2-5; no definite D call. The germline CDR1 and CDR2 sequences are SGHTA and FQGNSA. The CDR3 length is 15 residues. V was trimmed by 2 bases and J by 1 base, leaving 11 bases between them. The CDR3 DNA follows: TGTGCCAGCAGCTTAAGAGTGGCTAGCCAAGAGACCCAGTACTTC. Amino acids: CASSLRVASQETQYF. The whole variable domain, filled in from reference TRBV7-2 and TRBJ2-5, reads GAGVSQSPSNKVTEKGKDVELRCDPISGHTALYWYRQSLGQGLEFLIYFQGNSAPDKSGLPSDRFSAERTGGSVSTLTIQRTQQEDSAVYLCASSLRVASQETQYFGPGTRLLVL.

The V gene is TRBV7-2, the J gene TRBJ1-1; 7 positions match TRBD1. The CDR3 length is 15 residues. Germline values: CDR1 SGHTA, CDR2 FQGNSA. The ends lost 5 bases at V and 1 base at J; junction bases unmatched: 7. The CDR3 loop is CASSLQDRQNTEAFF. In DNA form, the CDR3 reads TGTGCCAGCAGCCTCCAGGACAGGCAGAACACTGAAGCTTTCTTT.

This clone is a singleton in its sample. The chain joins TRBV4-3 to TRBJ1-2; a possible D gene is TRBD1 (6 bases). The CDR3 totals 14 residues. The germline V gene encodes CDR1 LGHNA and CDR2 YSLEER. With 0 bases removed from V and 6 bases from J, the gap between germline ends came to 11 bases. This chain's CDR3 is CASSQEQGPNGYTF. The CDR3 nucleotides are TGCGCCAGCAGCCAAGAACAGGGCCCGAATGGCTACACCTTC.

The V gene is TRBV25-1, the J gene TRBJ2-5; D might be TRBD2 (6 bases). The CDR3 contains 14 residues. Trimming shortened V by 5 bases and J by 3 bases, and 13 bases separated the two germline ends. The V gene's germline CDR1 is MGHDK and CDR2 SYGVNS. The CDR3 DNA follows: TGTGCCAGCAGTAAAAGATGGGGGGAAGAGACCCAGTACTTC. It specifies CASSKRWGEETQYF.

The rearrangement links TRBV5-1 to TRBJ2-7; 8 bases line up with TRBD1. V dropped 5 bases and J dropped 0; count of bases not matched to a gene: 10. The CDR3 has 16 residues. Germline lookup yields CDR1 SGHRS and CDR2 YFSETQ. As DNA, the CDR3 is TGCGCCAGCAGATTAACCCAGGGGGCTAACTCCTACGAGCAGTACTTC. Translating gives CASRLTQGANSYEQYF.

This clone was counted a single time. The chain uses TRBV7-9 and TRBJ1-1; no firm D call. CDR1 is SEHNR, CDR2 FQNEAQ, per germline (reference sequence). The CDR3 consists of 13 residues. Trimming removed 2 bases from V and 6 bases from J, with 10 bases in between. This chain's CDR3 is CASSLKGRAEAFF. CDR3 DNA sequence: TGTGCCAGCAGCTTAAAAGGTCGGGCTGAAGCTTTCTTT.

This clone appeared many times. The chain joins TRBV2 to TRBJ2-5; maybe TRBD1 (6 bases). V lost 6 bases, J lost 2 bases, and 13 bases lay in between. CDR1 is SNHLY, CDR2 FYNNEI, per germline. The CDR3 runs 14 residues. DNA for the CDR3: TGTGCCAGCAGCCAAAATAGGGGGCAAGAGACCCAGTACTTC. Translating gives CASSQNRGQETQYF.

The chain is built from TRBV18 and TRBJ2-5; 9 bases align to TRBD2. The CDR3 runs to 15 residues. CDR1 and CDR2 (germline): KGHSH, LQKENI. V lost 2 bases and J lost 2; bases outside the gene matches: 3. CDR3 loop: CASSPGLAGQETQYF. The DNA of the CDR3 is TGTGCCAGCTCACCAGGCCTAGCGGGGCAAGAGACCCAGTACTTC.

The count of this clone is one. The chain uses TRBV5-1 and TRBJ1-6, with D tentatively TRBD1 (5 bases). The germline V gene has CDR1 SGHRS and CDR2 YFSETQ. V shed 2 bases and J shed 7 bases, with 10 bases lying between them. The CDR3 has 14 residues. As DNA, the CDR3 is TGCGCCAGCAGCTTTCAGGGAGGCAATTCACCCCTCCACTTT. Residues: CASSFQGGNSPLHF.

The chain employs TRBV7-3 and TRBJ2-3; TRBD2 matches at 9 bases. Germline assignment: CDR1 SGHTA and CDR2 FQGTGA. The CDR3 runs to 14 residues. The junction had 3 bases not matched to a gene; V was cut back by 5 bases and J by 3 bases. The CDR3 bases are TGTGCCAGCAGCATAGCGGGGGCTACAGATACGCAGTATTTT. The encoded protein is CASSIAGATDTQYF.

The chain combines TRBV7-2 with TRBJ2-1; 7 nucleotides agree with TRBD1. J lost 3 bases, V lost 4 bases, and 12 bases had no gene match. This CDR3 region has 17 residues. CDR1 is SGHTA and CDR2 is FQGNSA in the germline V gene. In DNA, the CDR3 is TGTGCCAGCAGCTCCTTAGGGCGACGGGACAGCTACAATGAGCAGTTCTTC. It is translated as CASSSLGRRDSYNEQFF. Supplemented by reference TRBV7-2 and TRBJ2-1, the full variable domain reads GAGVSQSPSNKVTEKGKDVELRCDPISGHTALYWYRQSLGQGLEFLIYFQGNSAPDKSGLPSDRFSAERTGGSVSTLTIQRTQQEDSAVYLCASSSLGRRDSYNEQFFGPGTRLTVL.

The chain has TRBV5-6 and TRBJ2-2, with D tentatively TRBD2 (6 bases). The CDR3 covers 16 residues. Trimming stripped 4 bases from V and 4 bases from J, with 17 bases between. Germline CDR1 reads SGHDT; CDR2 reads YYEEEE. CDR3 loop: CASSLQRGSFTGELFF. The CDR3, as DNA: TGTGCCAGCAGCCTACAACGGGGGAGTTTCACCGGGGAGCTGTTTTTT.

The chain carries TRBV7-2 and TRBJ2-2, with 9 positions matching TRBD1. There are 16 residues in the CDR3. CDR1 and CDR2 from the germline V gene are SGHTA and FQGNSA. Losses at the gene ends were 5 bases for V and 8 bases for J; bases not matched to a gene: 12. DNA of the CDR3: TGTGCCAGCAGCCCACCGGGACAGGGAGTTTGGGGGGAGCTGTTTTTT. Translation: CASSPPGQGVWGELFF. The full variable domain, rest sourced from reference TRBV7-2 and TRBJ2-2, is GAGVSQSPSNKVTEKGKDVELRCDPISGHTALYWYRQSLGQGLEFLIYFQGNSAPDKSGLPSDRFSAERTGGSVSTLTIQRTQQEDSAVYLCASSPPGQGVWGELFFGEGSRLTVL.

This rearrangement joins TRBV4-1 to TRBJ1-4; 7 nucleotides line up with TRBD1. This CDR3 spans 17 amino acids. J gave up 2 bases and V 4 bases, and 10 bases lay outside the gene matches. CDR1 is MGHRA and CDR2 is YSYEKL in the germline V gene. This chain's CDR3 is CASSRRVQGGTNEKLFF. CDR3 nucleotide sequence: TGCGCCAGCAGCCGAAGGGTCCAGGGGGGCACTAATGAAAAACTGTTTTTT.

The V and J genes are TRBV19 and TRBJ2-2, with 12 bases aligning to TRBD2. V was pared by 6 bases and J by 6 bases, with 5 bases of the junction left unmatched. This CDR3 has 15 amino acids. Germline CDR1 is LNHDA and CDR2 is SQIVND (reference sequence). The CDR3 bases are TGTGCCAGTAGCCCTAGCGGGGGGGCCTCCGGGGAGCTGTTTTTT. Translating gives CASSPSGGASGELFF.

The chain links TRBV4-1 to TRBJ2-5; 9 nucleotides align to TRBD2. From germline, CDR1 is MGHRA and CDR2 YSYEKL. Trimming took 4 bases from V and 4 from J; bases not matched to a gene: 10. This CDR3 is built from 16 residues. The CDR3 DNA follows: TGCGCCAGCAGCCGAGGGCAAGCGGGGGGCCGAGAGACCCAGTACTTC. It codes for CASSRGQAGGRETQYF.

The V and J genes are TRBV7-2 and TRBJ1-2; possibly TRBD1 for D (6 bases). The germline V gene encodes CDR1 SGHTA and CDR2 FQGNSA. V was shortened by 6 bases and J by 7 bases, with 21 bases between the two germline ends. The CDR3 runs 15 residues. CDR3 coding DNA: TGTGCCAGCAGTCGTGATGGACAGACTTCTGGTGGCTACACCTTC. Its translation is CASSRDGQTSGGYTF.

This clone was counted between two and nine times. This sample also contains other DNA sequences that code for the same CDR3. The CDR3 loop reads CASSLAGGTDTQYF. CDR3 sequence (DNA): TGTGCCAGCAGTTTAGCGGGGGGCACAGATACGCAGTATTTT. The chain employs TRBV6-6 and TRBJ2-3; 9 bases fit TRBD2. V lost 4 bases to trimming and J lost 1 base; unmatched junction nucleotides: 0. This CDR3 contains 14 residues. Germline-derived CDR1 and CDR2 are MNHNY and SVGAGI (reference sequence).